The 26 T cell receptor beta chains in this list originate from one sample, sequenced in a study of vaccination and CD4 T cells after COVID-19 (dated by TCRdb to the early 2020s). Library construction relied on PCR. The listed sequencing device is Illumina iSeq 100. DNA from cultured CD4+ T cells was subjected to TCR sequencing with the Oncomine TCR Beta short-read assay at the Johns Hopkins FTIC core. Genomic DNA was extracted from the cultured CD4+ T cells with the QIAamp micro DNA kit. The raw public reads went through TCRdb reprocessing: fastp at Q25, MiXCR clone calling, in-frame beta chains kept. Every CDR3 protein is listed once, alongside the most common genes and DNA of its rows. This sample gives roughly 9,200 distinct CDR3 sequences in total; less than 35% of them show up just once. Over 9% of the sample is held by the ten biggest clonotypes. The antigens these receptors bind are not known.

The label giving this sample's treatment or condition can be read as: approximately nine-day PBMC culture with coronavirus spike peptide pools or control peptides (ViraFEST assay). CD4+ T cells from unexposed donors were collected before the COVID-19 pandemic (2011-2018). The sample consisted of CD4+ T cells from blood, cultured in vitro. The receptor source for this set is a human donor in good health.

This clonotype was seen a few times. The genes are TRBV6-2 or TRBV6-3 and TRBJ2-7, with 8 bases identical to TRBD1. V lost 7 bases, J lost 5 bases, and 7 bases stayed unmatched. The CDR3 totals 13 residues. CDR1 and CDR2 (germline): MNHEY, SVGEGT. As DNA, the CDR3 is TGTGCCAGCAAAAGCCAGGGGGCAGACGAGCAGTACTTC. Translated, it gives CASKSQGADEQYF.

This clonotype was seen a few times. The CDR3 DNA is TGTGCCAGCAGCTTGGTACGGGGCTCCTACAATGAGCAGTTCTTC. As protein: CASSLVRGSYNEQFF. This chain uses TRBV5-6 with TRBJ2-1; D may be TRBD2 (5 bases). Trimming stripped 0 bases from V and 0 bases from J, with 7 bases between. The CDR3 covers 15 residues. Germline loops: CDR1 SGHDT, CDR2 YYEEEE.

This chain connects TRBV27 to TRBJ2-7; D might be TRBD2 (6 bases). CDR1 and CDR2 from the germline V gene are MNHEY and SMNVEV (reference sequence). V was pared by 3 bases and J by 2 bases, with 14 bases between. The CDR3 is 15 amino acids. CDR3 region: CASSFAGREAYEQYF. In DNA form, the CDR3 reads TGTGCCAGCAGTTTCGCCGGGAGAGAAGCCTACGAGCAGTACTTC.

The chain has TRBV7-2 and TRBJ2-1; 11 bases align to TRBD2. The V segment lost 5 bases and the J segment 3 bases; nucleotides outside the gene matches: 21. This CDR3 is built from 21 residues. Germline values: CDR1 SGHTA, CDR2 FQGNSA. The CDR3 nucleotides read TGTGCCAGCAGCCGTCCCGTCCGATCCGTAGTAGCGGGAGGGTTCTACAATGAGCAGTTCTTC. Translation: CASSRPVRSVVAGGFYNEQFF.

Notes on this clonotype: Since no conserved phenylalanine or tryptophan closes the CDR3, a read error is the likely cause. This chain connects TRBV20-1 to TRBJ2-3; D possibly matches TRBD1 or TRBD2 (5 bases each). This CDR3 has 15 residues. Trimming pared 6 bases from V and 3 bases from J, leaving 19 bases between. The germline CDR1 and CDR2 sequences are DFQATT and SNEGSKA (reference sequence). The CDR3 sequence is CSAGTAGWGTDTQYS. CDR3 DNA: TGCAGTGCCGGCACCGCCGGCTGGGGGACAGATACGCAGTATTCT.

This clonotype was found a few times. The chain couples TRBV27 to TRBJ2-5; no clear D gene. Trimming cost V 2 bases and J 4 bases, with 11 bases left between them. CDR1 MNHEY and CDR2 SMNVEV come from the germline V gene (reference sequence). The CDR3 has 14 residues. CDR3 region: CASSLAVGRETQYF. In nucleotides, the CDR3 is TGTGCCAGCAGTTTAGCTGTGGGCCGAGAGACCCAGTACTTC.

This clonotype was seen only a few times. V gene TRBV6-1 combines with J gene TRBJ1-3; TRBD1 matches at 8 bases. CDR3 length: 16 residues. The V segment lost 5 bases and the J segment 4 bases; nucleotides outside the gene matches: 10. Germline CDR1 and CDR2: MNHNS and SASEGT. The CDR3 is CASSPRTGPYGNTIYF. DNA of the CDR3: TGTGCCAGCAGTCCCCGGACAGGGCCTTACGGAAACACCATATATTTT.

There are a few counts of this clonotype. The chain recombines TRBV6-2 or TRBV6-3 with TRBJ2-3; D gene ambiguous. Germline loops: CDR1 MNHEY, CDR2 SVGEGT. The V gene lost 0 bases and the J gene lost 6 bases, with 7 bases spanning the gap. The CDR3 covers 13 residues. CDR3: CASSYSQVDTQYF. The CDR3 DNA sequence: TGTGCCAGCAGTTACTCTCAGGTCGATACGCAGTATTTT.

CDR3: CASSAGTGGGRQHF. The CDR3 DNA reads as TGTGCCAGCAGCGCCGGGACAGGAGGGGGCCGCCAGCATTTT. J is TRBJ1-5 and V is TRBV6-2 or TRBV6-3, with 8 nucleotides matching TRBD1. Germline V lookup: CDR1 MNHEY, CDR2 SVGEGT. Losses at the gene ends were 6 bases for V and 12 bases for J; bases not matched to a gene: 13. CDR3 length: 14 residues.

The J gene is TRBJ2-7, the V gene TRBV29-1; 9 nucleotides agree with TRBD2. With V trimmed by 2 bases and J by 2 bases, 10 bases remained unmatched. The CDR3 spans 16 residues. Germline V lookup: CDR1 SQVTM, CDR2 ANQGSEA. The CDR3 DNA sequence: TGCAGCGTTGAATTCCCGACTAGCGGACCCACCTACGAGCAGTACTTC. Protein sequence: CSVEFPTSGPTYEQYF.

The CDR3 loop reads CASSLTGTSMNEQFF. DNA of the CDR3: TGTGCCAGCAGCTTAACGGGGACTAGTATGAATGAGCAGTTCTTC. The chain joins TRBV7-3 to TRBJ2-1; TRBD2 matches at 8 bases. J was trimmed by 7 bases and V by 0 bases; bases with no gene match: 5. Germline lookup yields CDR1 SGHTA and CDR2 FQGTGA. This CDR3 is built from 15 residues.

This rearrangement joins TRBV6-1 to TRBJ2-6; D possibly corresponds to TRBD2 (6 bases). Germline loops: CDR1 MNHNS, CDR2 SASEGT. The CDR3 length is 14 residues. V was clipped by 8 bases and J by 3 bases, with 11 bases between them. CDR3 DNA: TGTGCCAGCGGCGGGGAAGGTGGGGCCAACGTCCTGACTTTC. This encodes CASGGEGGANVLTF.

This clonotype has a handful of counts. The rearrangement joins TRBV28 to TRBJ1-5; 7 bases agree with TRBD1. The germline V gene has CDR1 MDHEN and CDR2 SYDVKM. The V segment lost 6 bases and the J segment 3 bases; nucleotides outside the gene matches: 5. The CDR3 loop spans 14 amino acids. The CDR3 loop is CASSQGTVNQPQHF. The CDR3 DNA reads TGTGCCAGCAGCCAAGGGACAGTCAATCAGCCCCAGCATTTT.

This clonotype occurred a few times. This chain links TRBV6-1 with TRBJ2-7; 7 bases fit TRBD1. The CDR3 contains 13 residues. CDR1 and CDR2 (germline): MNHNS, SASEGT. V shed 5 bases and J 12 bases; nucleotides not matched to a gene: 13. The CDR3 here is CASSPSPDRLWYF. The CDR3 region has the DNA TGTGCCAGCAGTCCCTCACCGGACAGGTTGTGGTACTTC.

This clonotype was observed a few times. J is TRBJ1-2 and V is TRBV19; TRBD1 might be the D (6 bases). V lost 5 bases and J lost 6, with 19 bases in between. This CDR3 comprises 15 residues. Germline CDR1 reads LNHDA; CDR2 reads SQIVND (reference sequence). The CDR3 sequence: CASSSSGTAGDGYTF. The CDR3 DNA reads as TGTGCCAGTAGTTCTTCCGGCACGGCAGGGGATGGCTACACCTTC.

This chain connects TRBV15 to TRBJ2-5, with 7 bases matching TRBD2. The V segment lost 4 bases and the J segment 2 bases; nucleotides outside the gene matches: 10. The CDR3 is 16 residues long. In germline, CDR1 is LNHNV, CDR2 YYDKDF (reference sequence). This chain's CDR3 is CATSTGRGPVQETQYF. CDR3 coding DNA: TGTGCCACCAGCACGGGGAGGGGACCTGTTCAAGAGACCCAGTACTTC.

V is TRBV25-1 and J is TRBJ1-1; 8 bases map to TRBD1. CDR1 and CDR2 from the germline V gene are MGHDK and SYGVNS. Unmatched junction bases numbered 14, after V lost 7 bases and J lost 1 base. This CDR3 comprises 17 residues. The CDR3 DNA reads TGTGCCAGCAACTCCCCGGGCAGGGGGCAGGGGAACACTGAAGCTTTCTTT. This sequence encodes CASNSPGRGQGNTEAFF.

This rearrangement joins TRBV28 to TRBJ1-5; 7 bases match TRBD1. CDR3 length: 15 amino acids. CDR1 MDHEN and CDR2 SYDVKM come from the germline V gene. J was trimmed by 6 bases and V by 6 bases; bases with no gene match: 11. CDR3: CASSRVQGVSQPQHF. As DNA, the CDR3 is TGTGCCAGCAGCCGTGTCCAGGGGGTTAGTCAGCCCCAGCATTTT.

The table lists this clonotype with a few counts. The chain combines TRBV10-3 with TRBJ2-3; no reliable D call. Germline V gene lookup returns CDR1 ENHRY and CDR2 SYGVKD. Trimming left V 7 bases short and J 2 bases short, with 7 bases between. This CDR3 is 12 amino acids long. The DNA of the CDR3 is TGTGCCATCAACGCCAACACAGATACGCAGTATTTT. Protein: CAINANTDTQYF.

The genes are TRBV28 and TRBJ2-7; unclear D gene. V was shortened by 8 bases and J by 1 base, with 12 bases between the two germline ends. This CDR3 comprises 13 residues. CDR1 and CDR2 from the germline V gene are MDHEN and SYDVKM. CDR3 coding DNA: TGTGCCAGCGATGGCGGCTTGTCCTACGAGCAGTACTTC. Its protein is CASDGGLSYEQYF.

This clonotype counts as medium-sized. J is TRBJ1-2 and V is TRBV6-2 or TRBV6-3; perhaps TRBD1 as D (6 bases). Trimming cost V 6 bases and J 6 bases, with 20 bases left between them. Germline-derived CDR1 and CDR2 are MNHEY and SVGEGT. The CDR3 extends over 15 amino acids. This chain's CDR3 is CASRPRGLTGDGYTF. CDR3 sequence (DNA): TGTGCCAGCAGGCCCCGGGGGCTCACGGGAGATGGCTACACCTTC.

The V gene is TRBV21-1, the J gene TRBJ2-1; the DNA was not compared with TRBD2, the D call given in the table. TRBV21-1 is a documented pseudogene. The CDR3 contains 16 residues. Here the CDR3 DNA reads TGTGCCAGCGGACTTAGCGGGAGGGTCCGCTACAATGAGCAGTTCTTC. Translated: CASGLSGRVRYNEQFF.

In regard to this clonotype: A clone one base away is much larger, so this may be a read error. The rearrangement links TRBV7-6 to TRBJ1-2; TRBD1 might be the D (6 bases). The CDR3 runs to 15 residues. Per the germline V gene, CDR1 is SGHVS and CDR2 is FNYEAQ. The V and J ends lost 3 bases and 4 bases respectively, with 15 bases between them. In DNA, the CDR3 is TGTGCCAGCAGCTTGGTGCAGGGGCTACGCTATGGCTACACCTTC. This codes for CASSLVQGLRYGYTF. The full variable domain, with the rest looked up from reference TRBV7-6 and TRBJ1-2, is GAGVSQSPRYKVTKRGQDVALRCDPISGHVSLYWYRQALGQGPEFLTYFNYEAQQDKSGLPNDRFSAERPEGSISTLTIQRTEQRDSAMYRCASSLVQGLRYGYTFGSGTRLTVV.

This clonotype was seen a few times. The genes are TRBV7-2 and TRBJ2-1, with a tentative D call TRBD2 (7 bases). The V gene's germline CDR1 is SGHTA and CDR2 FQGNSA. V lost 4 bases, J lost 8 bases, and 21 bases lay in between. This CDR3 is built from 16 residues. This CDR3 reads CASSSGVAGDLDEQFF. The CDR3 DNA reads as TGTGCCAGCAGCTCAGGGGTGGCGGGAGATCTCGATGAGCAGTTCTTC.

This clonotype came up a few times. The chain is built from TRBV6-2 or TRBV6-3 and TRBJ2-5; D remains ambiguous. The CDR3 is 16 residues long. Germline assignment: CDR1 MNHEY and CDR2 SVGEGT. V was clipped by 8 bases and J by 5 bases, with 24 bases between them. CDR3 loop: CASYPIGRTSGETQYF. The CDR3 bases are TGTGCCAGCTACCCCATCGGGCGTACGTCCGGGGAGACCCAGTACTTC.

The sample holds a few counts of this clonotype. The chain joins TRBV7-3 to TRBJ2-2; TRBD1 matches 10 bases. The CDR3 runs 16 residues. The J segment lost 6 bases and the V segment lost 5 bases, leaving 9 bases of the junction unmatched. In germline, CDR1 is SGHTA, CDR2 FQGTGA. For the CDR3, the DNA is TGTGCCAGCAGCCTTCGACAGGGGGCTAAGGCCGGGGAGCTGTTTTTT. Encoded protein: CASSLRQGAKAGELFF.